The present T cell receptor beta chain was sequenced within a study of cytotoxic CD8 clonotypes in ibrutinib-treated CLL. Regarding the study as a whole: Clonality correlated strongly with circulating CD8+ T cells and exceeded age-matched healthy donors at baseline.

Produced via immunoSEQ multiplex PCR; TCRdb's table is partial and in-frame only. The sample consists of around 250,000 clones, around 70% of them appearing once. Note on this clone: Antigen unknown.

The germline V gene encodes CDR1 LNHDA and CDR2 SQIVND (reference sequence). This CDR3 contains 14 residues. Trimming pared 2 bases from V and 7 bases from J, leaving 11 bases between. This specimen was PBMCs, taken after 24 months of ibrutinib treatment. This sequence originates from a human donor with chronic lymphocytic leukemia. The chain couples TRBV19 to TRBJ1-4; D perhaps matches TRBD1 (5 bases). The CDR3 DNA reads TGTGCCAGTAGTATATCTGGGGGTGGTGAAAAACTGTTTTTT. This translates into CASSISGGGEKLFF.